One and the same sample provided the 31 T cell receptor beta chains below, sequenced in a study of cytotoxic CD8 clonotypes in ibrutinib-treated CLL. Some clones are missing from TCRdb's copy, which holds only in-frame ones; the method was immunoSEQ multiplex PCR. The data hold about 310,000 clones, with 80% observed a single time. The input for sequencing was PBMCs, taken before ibrutinib treatment. The origin of the receptors is a human donor with chronic lymphocytic leukemia.

This clone was observed a handful of times. Other nucleotide sequences in the sample specify the same CDR3. The chain combines TRBV5-1 with TRBJ2-5; tentatively, D is TRBD2 (6 bases). This CDR3 region has 13 residues. Trimming cost V 0 bases and J 5 bases, with 8 bases left between them. Germline values: CDR1 SGHRS, CDR2 YFSETQ. CDR3 in amino acids: CASSLAGGETQYF. The CDR3 coding sequence is TGCGCCAGCAGCTTGGCCGGGGGTGAGACCCAGTACTTC.

The chain links TRBV6-1 to TRBJ2-7; D is perhaps TRBD1 (6 bases). The V gene lost 5 bases and the J gene lost 1 base, with 15 bases spanning the gap. Germline V gives CDR1 MNHNS, CDR2 SASEGT. This CDR3 has 15 amino acids. CDR3 nucleotides: TGTGCCAGCAGTTCTCAGAGACAGGCGTCCTACGAGCAGTACTTC. Translating gives CASSSQRQASYEQYF.

The chain combines TRBV25-1 with TRBJ1-3, with D maybe TRBD1 (5 bases). Germline V gene sequence: CDR1 MGHDK, CDR2 SYGVNS. Trimming took 3 bases from V and 3 from J, leaving 12 bases between them. The length of the CDR3 is 15 residues. The CDR3 spells CASSDPRQSGNTIYF. CDR3 bases: TGTGCCAGCAGTGACCCTAGACAGAGTGGAAACACCATATATTTT.

V gene TRBV5-1 combines with J gene TRBJ1-2; the match to TRBD1 covers 7 bases. Germline CDR1 and CDR2: SGHRS and YFSETQ. This CDR3 has 15 amino acids. V shed 4 bases and J 3 bases; nucleotides not matched to a gene: 9. Written as DNA, the CDR3 is TGCGCCAGCAGCCCCGAGGGGGCGAGGGACTATGGCTACACCTTC. Encoded protein: CASSPEGARDYGYTF.

This clone turned up a few times. The chain joins TRBV7-3 to TRBJ2-3; 8 bases line up with TRBD2. V shed 9 bases, J shed 0 bases, and the junction held 8 bases outside the gene matches. CDR1 SGHTA and CDR2 FQGTGA come from the germline V gene. The CDR3 has 15 residues. The CDR3 here is CASTRVAGSTDTQYF. Written as DNA, the CDR3 is TGTGCCAGTACTAGGGTAGCGGGAAGCACAGATACGCAGTATTTT.

The chain carries TRBV27 and TRBJ2-1, with unresolved D. This CDR3 has 17 amino acids. Per the germline V gene, CDR1 is MNHEY and CDR2 is SMNVEV (reference sequence). V was cut by 6 bases and J by 0 bases, with 18 bases left in between. The CDR3 DNA sequence: TGTGCCAGCAGACCAGACCCGTACAGAGGCTCCTACAATGAGCAGTTCTTC. Protein sequence: CASRPDPYRGSYNEQFF.

The chain recombines TRBV4-2 with TRBJ1-2, with 9 bases aligning to TRBD1. After removal of 3 bases from V and 6 bases from J, the junction contained 8 bases not matched to a gene. The CDR3 totals 15 residues. Per germline, CDR1 LGHNA and CDR2 YNFKEQ. CDR3 coding DNA: TGTGCCAGCAGCCATGCCGGGACAGGGTATGATGGCTACACCTTC. This sequence encodes CASSHAGTGYDGYTF.

The genes are TRBV14 and TRBJ1-2; no clear D gene. V lost 1 base, J lost 4 bases, and 7 bases lay in between. Per germline, CDR1 SGHDN and CDR2 FVKESK. The CDR3 has 13 residues. The CDR3 nucleotides read TGTGCCAGCAGCCAAGTGAGCCTCTATGGCTACACCTTC. Translating gives CASSQVSLYGYTF. The whole variable domain, remainder taken from reference TRBV14 and TRBJ1-2, is EAGVTQFPSHSVIEKGQTVTLRCDPISGHDNLYWYRRVMGKEIKFLLHFVKESKQDESGMPNNRFLAERTGGTYSTLKVQPAELEDSGVYFCASSQVSLYGYTFGSGTRLTVV.

V gene TRBV5-1 combines with J gene TRBJ2-3, with 9 bases fitting TRBD1. J gave up 6 bases and V 1 base, and 6 bases lay outside the gene matches. The CDR3 consists of 15 residues. Germline-derived CDR1 and CDR2 are SGHRS and YFSETQ. CDR3 sequence: CASSLMGQGLDTQYF. The CDR3 DNA reads TGCGCCAGCAGCTTGATGGGACAGGGTTTGGATACGCAGTATTTT. The full variable domain, completed using reference TRBV5-1 and TRBJ2-3, is KAGVTQTPRYLIKTRGQQVTLSCSPISGHRSVSWYQQTPGQGLQFLFEYFSETQRNKGNFPGRFSGRQFSNSRSEMNVSTLELGDSALYLCASSLMGQGLDTQYFGPGTRLTVL.

This clone was counted between two and nine times. CDR3 amino acids: CASSLVPGSNQPQHF. Here the CDR3 DNA reads TGTGCCAGCAGCTTAGTACCGGGGAGCAATCAGCCCCAGCATTTT. The chain employs TRBV7-2 and TRBJ1-5, with D uncertain. The V gene's germline CDR1 is SGHTA and CDR2 FQGNSA. The ends were cut back, 1 base at V and 1 base at J, with 8 bases in the middle. This CDR3 is 15 amino acids long.

Written as DNA, the CDR3 is TGTGCCAGCAGCTTAGTAGCGAGCACAGATACGCAGTATTTT. This codes for CASSLVASTDTQYF. The chain recombines TRBV7-9 with TRBJ2-3; D is perhaps TRBD2 (5 bases). Germline lookup yields CDR1 SEHNR and CDR2 FQNEAQ (reference sequence). The germline V and J ends were trimmed by 1 base and 0 bases, with 5 bases remaining between them. The CDR3 is made up of 14 amino acids.

The chain carries TRBV10-1 and TRBJ1-5; D remains ambiguous. V was trimmed by 0 bases and J by 6 bases, leaving 36 bases between them. Per the germline V gene, CDR1 is WNHNN and CDR2 is SYGVQD (reference sequence). The CDR3 loop spans 23 amino acids. CDR3: CASSESTRLHLHSPDASGQPQHF. DNA for the CDR3: TGCGCCAGCAGTGAGTCGACAAGACTTCACCTTCATAGCCCTGACGCTAGCGGTCAGCCCCAGCATTTT.

This clone was seen a few times. With a much larger clone just one base away, this may be a read error. This sample includes further DNA sequences coding for the same CDR3. The genes are TRBV6-5 and TRBJ2-1; D is unresolved. Germline V gene lookup returns CDR1 MNHEY and CDR2 SVGAGI. Trimming cost V 1 base and J 0 bases, with 7 bases left between them. The length of the CDR3 is 15 residues. This CDR3 reads CASSYLAFSYNEQFF. The CDR3 DNA reads TGTGCCAGCAGTTACTTGGCGTTCTCCTACAATGAGCAGTTCTTC.

This chain's CDR3 is CASSFGEQRTGHTF. The CDR3 bases are TGCGCCAGCAGCTTTGGTGAGCAAAGGACCGGTCACACCTTC. The chain combines TRBV5-1 with TRBJ1-2; no reliable D call. Germline CDR1 reads SGHRS; CDR2 reads YFSETQ. Trimming stripped 2 bases from V and 12 bases from J, with 20 bases between. CDR3 length equals 14 residues.

The rearrangement links TRBV5-4 to TRBJ2-7; 9 positions agree with TRBD1. The ends lost 4 bases at V and 2 bases at J; junction bases unmatched: 4. The CDR3 totals 14 residues. Per germline, CDR1 SGHNT and CDR2 YYREEE (reference sequence). The DNA of the CDR3 is TGTGCCAGCAGCCAGGACAGGGGACCCTACGAGCAGTACTTC. Amino acid sequence: CASSQDRGPYEQYF.

The V call is TRBV7-8, the J call TRBJ2-1; D uncertain. The CDR3 covers 16 residues. Looked up from germline, CDR1 is SGHVS and CDR2 is FQNEAQ. Trimming removed 1 base at V and 6 bases at J, with 16 bases between. This CDR3 is CASSLVGFVDVNEQFF. The CDR3 DNA reads as TGTGCCAGCAGCTTAGTAGGTTTTGTAGATGTCAATGAGCAGTTCTTC.

CDR3 bases: TGTGCCACCAGCAGAGTGGTAGCTCAAAACATTCAGTACTTC. Translation: CATSRVVAQNIQYF. The genes are TRBV15 and TRBJ2-4; unclear D gene. V was clipped by 1 base and J by 5 bases, with 9 bases between them. Germline values: CDR1 LNHNV, CDR2 YYDKDF (reference sequence). CDR3 length equals 14 residues.

There are a few counts of this clone. The chain uses TRBV9 and TRBJ2-2; no definite D call. CDR3 length: 15 residues. CDR1 and CDR2 from the germline V gene are SGDLS and YYNGEE. Trimming shortened V by 0 bases and J by 1 base, and 7 bases separated the two germline ends. The CDR3 DNA sequence: TGTGCCAGCAGCGTAGGTGGAAAGAACACCGGGGAGCTGTTTTTT. It yields the protein CASSVGGKNTGELFF. The full variable domain, with the rest looked up from reference TRBV9 and TRBJ2-2, is DSGVTQTPKHLITATGQRVTLRCSPRSGDLSVYWYQQSLDQGLQFLIQYYNGEERAKGNILERFSAQQFPDLHSELNLSSLELGDSALYFCASSVGGKNTGELFFGEGSRLTVL.

V usage is TRBV14 and J usage is TRBJ2-2; a possible D gene is TRBD1 (5 bases). Germline V gene data show CDR1 as SGHDN and CDR2 as FVKESK. V lost 3 bases to trimming and J lost 0 bases, with 11 bases between them. CDR3 length: 16 amino acids. CDR3 coding DNA: TGTGCCAGCAGCCAGCTTCCAGGGTCGAACACCGGGGAGCTGTTTTTT. Encoded protein: CASSQLPGSNTGELFF.

This clone was seen only once. This chain links TRBV7-9 with TRBJ2-5, with a possible D match to TRBD2 (6 bases). Germline V gene lookup returns CDR1 SEHNR and CDR2 FQNEAQ (reference sequence). The CDR3 covers 14 residues. V was pared by 11 bases and J by 5 bases, with 21 bases between. CDR3: CAGTGRAGSETQYF. In DNA form, the CDR3 reads TGTGCCGGCACTGGGCGAGCGGGCAGCGAGACCCAGTACTTC. Complete variable domain (other parts from reference TRBV7-9 and TRBJ2-5): DTGVSQNPRHKITKRGQNVTFRCDPISEHNRLYWYRQTLGQGPEFLTYFQNEAQLEKSRLLSDRFSAERPKGSFSTLEIQRTEQGDSAMYLCAGTGRAGSETQYFGPGTRLLVL.

This clone was observed a handful of times. At one end, the junction sequence differs from germline, possibly due to a read error. This chain joins TRBV14 and TRBJ2-7; D unresolved. The germline V gene encodes CDR1 SGHDN and CDR2 FVKESK. The CDR3 runs to 14 residues. CDR3: CASSQAVGSSEQYF. As DNA, the CDR3 is TGTGCCAGCAGCCAAGCGGTAGGGTCCTCCGAGCAGTACTTC.

This chain joins TRBV27 and TRBJ2-2; the D gene could be TRBD1 or TRBD2 (5 bases each). V was cut by 4 bases and J by 1 base, with 13 bases left in between. The germline V gene has CDR1 MNHEY and CDR2 SMNVEV (reference sequence). CDR3 length: 16 amino acids. As DNA, the CDR3 is TGTGCCAGCAGTTCGAACCGGGACCGGAACACCGGGGAGCTGTTTTTT. The encoded protein is CASSSNRDRNTGELFF.

The genes are TRBV7-2 and TRBJ2-7; TRBD2 agrees at 12 bases. This CDR3 is built from 17 residues. Germline CDR1 is SGHTA and CDR2 is FQGNSA. The ends lost 1 base at V and 3 bases at J; junction bases unmatched: 7. The CDR3 DNA sequence: TGTGCCAGCAGCTTAGGACTAGCGGGAGCGCAAGGCTACGAGCAGTACTTC. Amino acid sequence: CASSLGLAGAQGYEQYF.

The V gene is TRBV2, the J gene TRBJ1-1; D may be TRBD1 (6 bases). Germline CDR1 and CDR2: SNHLY and FYNNEI. The CDR3 runs 13 residues. The V gene lost 11 bases and the J gene lost 11 bases, with 24 bases spanning the gap. The CDR3: CASNRDKTLRAFF. The CDR3 DNA sequence: TGTGCCTCAAACCGGGACAAGACTTTAAGGGCTTTCTTT.

The rearrangement joins TRBV27 to TRBJ2-7, with D maybe TRBD1 (6 bases). The CDR3 extends over 15 amino acids. The ends were cut back, 2 bases at V and 0 bases at J, with 11 bases in the middle. The germline V gene encodes CDR1 MNHEY and CDR2 SMNVEV (reference sequence). CDR3 protein: CASSLRGHPSYEQYF. As DNA, the CDR3 is TGTGCCAGCAGTTTACGGGGACACCCCTCCTACGAGCAGTACTTC.

This clone was observed once. The chain joins TRBV27 to TRBJ2-4, with 9 bases that match TRBD2. The CDR3 has 14 amino acids. Germline-derived CDR1 and CDR2 are MNHEY and SMNVEV (reference sequence). Trimming took 6 bases from V and 10 from J; bases not matched to a gene: 10. CDR3 sequence: CASSRTGTSFIQYF. The CDR3 coding sequence is TGTGCCAGCAGCAGAACCGGGACTAGCTTTATTCAGTACTTC.

The chain is built from TRBV29-1 and TRBJ2-1; the match to TRBD2 covers 7 bases. Germline CDR1 is SQVTM and CDR2 is ANQGSEA. This CDR3 comprises 15 residues. V was clipped by 6 bases and J by 2 bases; unmatched bases: 10. The CDR3 spells CSVVLTSVTYNEQFF. As DNA, the CDR3 is TGCAGCGTCGTCCTAACTAGCGTAACCTACAATGAGCAGTTCTTC.

Note on this clone: An end of the junction does not agree with germline; a read error may underlie this. This chain joins TRBV7-7 and TRBJ2-2, with D maybe TRBD2 (5 bases). The CDR3 sequence is 13 residues long. The germline V gene encodes CDR1 SSHAT and CDR2 FNYEAQ (reference sequence). Written as DNA, the CDR3 is TGTGCTAGCAGCGCACTAGTATCCGGGGAGCTGTTTTTT. This translates into CASSALVSGELFF.

This clone was detected only once. The J gene is TRBJ2-2, the V gene TRBV11-3; D remains unclear. The CDR3 consists of 17 residues. Germline CDR1 is SGHNT and CDR2 is YENEEA. V was cut by 1 base and J by 1 base, with 13 bases left in between. CDR3 protein: CASSLGRGLENTGELFF. CDR3 nucleotides: TGTGCCAGCAGCTTAGGTAGAGGTCTAGAGAACACCGGGGAGCTGTTTTTT.

CDR3 bases: TGTGCCAGCAGTGATCCTAGCGGGAGGGCAAGGAATGAGCAGTTCTTC. This translates into CASSDPSGRARNEQFF. The chain joins TRBV6-1 to TRBJ2-1; TRBD2 matches at 12 bases. V gave up 3 bases and J gave up 7 bases; unmatched junction bases: 7. The CDR3 runs to 16 residues. Germline assignment: CDR1 MNHNS and CDR2 SASEGT.

V and J are TRBV29-1 and TRBJ2-5; 10 bases fit TRBD2. V dropped 4 bases and J dropped 5; count of bases not matched to a gene: 4. CDR3 size: 13 residues. CDR1 is SQVTM, CDR2 ANQGSEA, per germline. This chain's CDR3 is CSVGGLAWETQYF. CDR3 sequence (DNA): TGCAGCGTTGGGGGACTAGCGTGGGAGACCCAGTACTTC.